This passage covers 3 T cell receptor beta chains from one sample sequenced in a study of T cell changes during pregnancy in multiple sclerosis. TCRdb's table, derived via immunoSEQ multiplex PCR, lists solely in-frame clones and lacks some. Of around 110,000 clones listed, roughly nine tenths were seen once; the top ten hold roughly 1.6%. Sample: peripheral blood, taken before pregnancy. Source of these receptors: a female donor with multiple sclerosis, enrolled in a pregnancy study.

The chain is built from TRBV29-1 and TRBJ2-7, with 11 bases identical to TRBD2. From germline, CDR1 is SQVTM and CDR2 ANQGSEA. Trimming removed 7 bases from V and 5 bases from J; junction bases left unmatched: 4. This CDR3 has 12 amino acids. This chain's CDR3 is CSAGTSGDEQYF. CDR3 in DNA: TGCAGCGCCGGGACTAGCGGAGACGAGCAGTACTTC.

The chain carries TRBV6-1 and TRBJ2-7; TRBD2 matches at 13 bases. The ends lost 6 bases at V and 5 bases at J; junction bases unmatched: 7. This CDR3 has 15 residues. Per germline, CDR1 MNHNS and CDR2 SASEGT. The CDR3 reads CASSLRLAGGHEQYF. For the CDR3, the DNA is TGTGCCAGCAGCCTTAGACTAGCGGGAGGACACGAGCAGTACTTC.

This clone is categorized as large. The chain's CDR3 is CASSGGQDRYEQYF. CDR3 bases: TGTGCCAGCAGCGGCGGACAGGACCGCTACGAGCAGTACTTC. This chain joins TRBV9 and TRBJ2-7; 7 bases fit TRBD1. CDR1 is SGDLS, CDR2 YYNGEE, per germline. V gave up 3 bases and J gave up 3 bases; unmatched junction bases: 6. CDR3 length equals 14 residues.